This T cell receptor beta chain was found in a study of T-cell memory formation after mild COVID-19. General study points: Some clones that responded turned up in pre-infection memory, which suggests that cross-reactive memory joined in. Still unconfirmed is whether the second-wave clones peaking on day 37 recognized SARS-CoV-2. Clones which contracted sat mainly in CM and EM if CD4+, and in EMRA if CD8+.

Using its own MiXCR run on the 5' RACE reads, TCRdb lists one record per CDR3 protein. Seen here are about 600,000 distinct CDR3 sequences, less than 25% observed once, and the top ten hold approximately 8%. Comment on this clonotype: The target antigen is unknown.

This TCR was recovered from an adult woman who had mild COVID-19 (a few samples of this study predate the infection). Cell type and time point are not known. The sample taken for sequencing was PBMCs or a T cell subset sorted from them (not recorded which).

As DNA, the CDR3 is TGCAGTGCTAGAGATCGGTGGCGAACAAGGACCGGGGAGCTGTTTTTT. Translating it yields CSARDRWRTRTGELFF. The rearrangement links TRBV20-1 to TRBJ2-2; unclear D gene. Between the trimmed V and J ends, which lost 0 bases and 5 bases, there was a span of 16 bases. The CDR3 is made up of 16 amino acids. Germline values: CDR1 DFQATT, CDR2 SNEGSKA (reference sequence).